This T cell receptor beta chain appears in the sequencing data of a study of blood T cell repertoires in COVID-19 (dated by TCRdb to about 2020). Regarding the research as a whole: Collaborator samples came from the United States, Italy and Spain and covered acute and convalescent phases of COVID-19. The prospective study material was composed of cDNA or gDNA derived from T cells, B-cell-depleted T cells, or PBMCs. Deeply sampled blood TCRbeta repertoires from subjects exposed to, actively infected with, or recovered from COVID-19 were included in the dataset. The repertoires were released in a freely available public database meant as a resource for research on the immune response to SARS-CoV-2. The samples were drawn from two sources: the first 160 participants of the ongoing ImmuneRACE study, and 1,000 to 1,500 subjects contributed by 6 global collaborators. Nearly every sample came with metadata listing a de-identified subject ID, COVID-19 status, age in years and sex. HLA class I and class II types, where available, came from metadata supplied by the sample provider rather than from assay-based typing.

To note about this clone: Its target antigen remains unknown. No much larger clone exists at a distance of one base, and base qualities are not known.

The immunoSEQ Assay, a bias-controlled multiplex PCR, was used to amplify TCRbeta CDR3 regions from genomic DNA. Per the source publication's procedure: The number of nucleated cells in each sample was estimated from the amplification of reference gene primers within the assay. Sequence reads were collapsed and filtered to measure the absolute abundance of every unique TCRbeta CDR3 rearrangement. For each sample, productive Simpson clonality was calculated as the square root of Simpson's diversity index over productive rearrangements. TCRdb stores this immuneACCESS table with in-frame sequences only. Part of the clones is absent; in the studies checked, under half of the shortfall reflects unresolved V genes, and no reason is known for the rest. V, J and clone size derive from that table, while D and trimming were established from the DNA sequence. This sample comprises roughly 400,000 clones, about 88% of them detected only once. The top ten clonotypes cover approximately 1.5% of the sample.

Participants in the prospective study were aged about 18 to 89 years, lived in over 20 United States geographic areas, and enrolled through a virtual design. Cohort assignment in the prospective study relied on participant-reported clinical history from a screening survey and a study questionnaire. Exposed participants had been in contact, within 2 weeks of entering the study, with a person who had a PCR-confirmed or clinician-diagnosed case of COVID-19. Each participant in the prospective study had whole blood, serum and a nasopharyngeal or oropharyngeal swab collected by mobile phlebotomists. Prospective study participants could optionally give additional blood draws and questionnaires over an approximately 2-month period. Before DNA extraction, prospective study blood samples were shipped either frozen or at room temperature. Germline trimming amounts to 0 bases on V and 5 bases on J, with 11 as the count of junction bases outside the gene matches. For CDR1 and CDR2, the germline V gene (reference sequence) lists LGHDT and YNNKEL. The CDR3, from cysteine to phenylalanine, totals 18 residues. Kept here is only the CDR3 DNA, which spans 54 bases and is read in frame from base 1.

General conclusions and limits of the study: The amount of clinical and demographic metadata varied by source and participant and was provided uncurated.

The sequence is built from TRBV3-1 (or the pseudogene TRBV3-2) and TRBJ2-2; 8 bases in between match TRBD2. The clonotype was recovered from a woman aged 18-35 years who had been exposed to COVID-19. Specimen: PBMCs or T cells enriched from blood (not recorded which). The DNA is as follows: TGTGCCAGCAGCCAAGAAGAGTTTGGGACTAGATGGACCGGGGAGCTGTTTTTT. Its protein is CASSQEEFGTRWTGELFF.